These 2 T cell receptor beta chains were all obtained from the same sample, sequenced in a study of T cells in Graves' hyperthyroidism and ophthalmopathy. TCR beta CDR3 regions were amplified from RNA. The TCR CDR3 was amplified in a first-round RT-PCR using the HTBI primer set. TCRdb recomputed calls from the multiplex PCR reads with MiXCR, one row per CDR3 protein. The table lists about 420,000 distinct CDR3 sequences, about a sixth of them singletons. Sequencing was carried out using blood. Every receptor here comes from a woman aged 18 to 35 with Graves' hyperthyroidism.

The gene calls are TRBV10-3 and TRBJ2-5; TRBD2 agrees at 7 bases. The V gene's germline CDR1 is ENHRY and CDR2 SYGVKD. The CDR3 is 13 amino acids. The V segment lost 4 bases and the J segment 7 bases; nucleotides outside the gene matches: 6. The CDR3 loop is CAISAMRGRTQYF. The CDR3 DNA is TGTGCCATCAGTGCTATGCGGGGGAGGACCCAGTACTTC.

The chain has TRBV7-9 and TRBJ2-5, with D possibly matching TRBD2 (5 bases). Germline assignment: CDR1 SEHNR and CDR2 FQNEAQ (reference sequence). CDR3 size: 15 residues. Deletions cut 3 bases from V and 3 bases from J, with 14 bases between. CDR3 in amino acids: CASSFGSGVKETQYF. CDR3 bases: TGTGCCAGCAGCTTTGGGAGTGGGGTAAAAGAGACCCAGTACTTC.